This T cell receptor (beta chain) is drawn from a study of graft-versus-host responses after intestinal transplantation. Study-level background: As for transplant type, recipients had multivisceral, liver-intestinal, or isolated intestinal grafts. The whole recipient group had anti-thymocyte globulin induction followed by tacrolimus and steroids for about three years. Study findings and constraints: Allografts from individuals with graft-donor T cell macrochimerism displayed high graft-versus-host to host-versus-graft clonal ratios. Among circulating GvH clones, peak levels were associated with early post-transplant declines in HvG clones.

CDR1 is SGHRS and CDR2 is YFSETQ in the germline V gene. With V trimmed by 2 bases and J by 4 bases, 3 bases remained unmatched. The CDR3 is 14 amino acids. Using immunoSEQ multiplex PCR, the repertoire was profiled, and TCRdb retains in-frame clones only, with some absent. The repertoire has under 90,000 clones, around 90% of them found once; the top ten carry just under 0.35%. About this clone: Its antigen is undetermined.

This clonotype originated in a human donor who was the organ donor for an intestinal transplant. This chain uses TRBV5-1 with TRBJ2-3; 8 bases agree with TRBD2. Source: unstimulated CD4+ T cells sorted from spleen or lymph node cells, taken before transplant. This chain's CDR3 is CASSLSGGADTQYF. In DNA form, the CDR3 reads TGCGCCAGCAGCTTAAGCGGGGGTGCAGATACGCAGTATTTT.